The following is a T cell receptor beta chain sequence with its context. The antigen remains unidentified. This sample is drawn from a study of OX40 agonist ivuxolimab in advanced cancers. In the study overall: Under the entry rules, prior anti-PD-1, anti-PD-L1 or anti-CTLA-4 therapy was allowed, and approximately 40% had some. One patient with hepatocellular carcinoma and two with cutaneous melanoma, three in all, had partial responses. General study points: Partial responders at 0.1-3.0 mg/kg showed near-lowest clonal expansion. Clonal expansion was seen in CD4+ and CD8+ blood T cells by week 6 at 0.1 to 3.0 mg/kg.

Germline V lookup: CDR1 MNHNY, CDR2 SVGAGI (reference sequence). Trimming cost V 11 bases and J 2 bases; bases outside gene matches: 5. The CDR3 has 12 amino acids. Data came from immunoSEQ multiplex PCR; TCRdb stores just in-frame clones and leaves some out. The sample contains 90,000 to 100,000 clones, around 90% of which appear only once. The material was CD4+ or CD8+ T cells sorted from blood, obtained in a trial of the OX40 agonist ivuxolimab. The chain uses TRBV6-6 and TRBJ2-5; 7 bases fit TRBD2. The receptor comes from an adult with an advanced solid tumor such as melanoma, head and neck, liver or kidney cancer. As DNA, the CDR3 is TGTGCCTCGTGGGGGGGACAAGAGACCCAGTACTTC. Protein sequence: CASWGGQETQYF.